The 6 T cell receptor beta chains listed next were all sequenced from one sample in a study of T cells in Graves' hyperthyroidism and ophthalmopathy (dated by TCRdb to between 2018 and 2021). The library was prepared using multiplex PCR. The sample was run on an Illumina HiSeq 2000. The TCR beta CDR3 regions were amplified from the RNA transcripts. The first round of RT-PCR for the TCR CDR3 was performed with the HTBI primer set and the Qiagen OneStep RT-PCR kit. In-frame beta chains were kept once TCRdb had trimmed the public reads at Q25 with fastp and called clones with MiXCR. Rows with one shared CDR3 protein collapse into an entry with the most common genes and DNA. This sample has hundreds of thousands of distinct CDR3 sequences in its table, and 15% to 20% of those were observed once. The top ten hold less than 4.5% of the sample. The specimen sequenced was blood. Every receptor here comes from a woman younger than 45 with Graves' hyperthyroidism.

Many counts were recorded for this clonotype. V usage is TRBV3-1 and J usage is TRBJ2-1; TRBD2 matches at 8 bases. The CDR3 totals 16 residues. Germline V gene sequence: CDR1 LGHDT, CDR2 YNNKEL (reference sequence). Germline trimming cut 3 bases from V and 5 bases from J; bases unmatched to any gene: 9. CDR3 sequence reads: CASSQIRGLGNNEQFF. CDR3 DNA sequence: TGTGCCAGCAGCCAGATACGGGGACTAGGTAACAATGAGCAGTTCTTC.

This clonotype has ten or more counts. This sequence joins TRBV20-1 and TRBJ2-7, with D tentatively TRBD2 (5 bases). The CDR3 length is 14 residues. Germline assignment: CDR1 DFQATT and CDR2 SNEGSKA (reference sequence). The germline V and J ends were trimmed by 6 bases and 0 bases, with 15 bases remaining between them. The CDR3 reads CSAPGSQSSYEQYF. DNA for the CDR3: TGCAGTGCACCGGGATCCCAGAGCTCCTACGAGCAGTACTTC.

V gene TRBV7-2 combines with J gene TRBJ2-7; 8 bases are shared with TRBD1. V lost 0 bases to trimming and J lost 6 bases; unmatched junction nucleotides: 4. The germline V gene encodes CDR1 SGHTA and CDR2 FQGNSA. CDR3 size: 14 residues. The CDR3 loop reads CASSLAQGALEQYF. For the CDR3, the DNA is TGTGCCAGCAGCTTAGCCCAGGGGGCTCTCGAGCAGTACTTC.

This clonotype was counted many times. V and J are TRBV6-1 and TRBJ1-1; the match to TRBD1 covers 9 bases. The germline V gene has CDR1 MNHNS and CDR2 SASEGT. This CDR3 is 12 amino acids long. V lost 4 bases and J lost 10; bases outside the gene matches: 4. CDR3 amino acids: CASSGDRVRAFF. The CDR3 DNA is TGTGCCAGCAGTGGGGACAGGGTGCGAGCTTTCTTT.

The chain couples TRBV5-8 to TRBJ1-4; the D is unclear. V lost 2 bases and J 8 bases, leaving 16 bases between the germline ends. Germline CDR1 SGHTS, CDR2 YDEGEE. CDR3 size: 15 residues. The CDR3 sequence: CASSFSVGSAEKLFF. The DNA of the CDR3 is TGTGCCAGCAGCTTTTCCGTGGGGAGTGCAGAAAAACTGTTTTTT. The full variable domain, in which reference TRBV5-8 and TRBJ1-4 provide the parts outside the CDR3, is EAGVTQSPTHLIKTRGQQATLRCSPISGHTSVYWYQQALGLGLQFLLWYDEGEERNRGNFPPRFSGRQFPNYSSELNVNALELEDSALYLCASSFSVGSAEKLFFGSGTQLSVL.

In this sample, this clonotype turned up many times. This chain links TRBV11-2 with TRBJ2-5, with 9 bases that match TRBD1. J lost 6 bases, V lost 5 bases, and 13 bases had no gene match. The germline V gene encodes CDR1 SGHAT and CDR2 FQNNGV. The CDR3 is 16 residues long. The CDR3 coding sequence is TGTGCCAGCAGCGAGCGGACAGGGGCGGTCCGAAAGACCCAGTACTTC. Translated, it gives CASSERTGAVRKTQYF.